A selection of T cell receptor beta chains follows, all from one sample in a study of Ad26.COV2.S vaccination and SARS-CoV-2 variants. The assay was immunoSEQ multiplex PCR, and TCRdb's table has in-frame clones only and misses some. The sample lists around 340,000 clones, about 88% occurring once. Sequencing was performed on peripheral blood, taken in a trial of Ad26.COV2.S vaccine versus placebo. These receptors were taken from a person between 18 and 65 years old who received the Ad26.COV2.S COVID-19 vaccine or a placebo. Each CDR3 is given with its conserved first and last residue. The order of the fields is CDR3 length, J gene, D gene, clone size, V gene, CDR3 DNA, CDR3 protein. A D gene is named only where the DNA matches it firmly. Size is stated for part of the rows, as once, few or many counts, or as a class when the clone is expanded.

length: 16; J: TRBJ1-6; D: -; size: -; V: TRBV7-9; DNA: TGTGCCAGCAGCTTAGTTCCGACAGAAACGAATTCACCCCTCCACTTT; CDR3: CASSLVPTETNSPLHF
length: 14; J: TRBJ2-2; D: -; size: -; V: TRBV25-1; DNA: TGTGCCAGCAGTGATTGGACGAACACCGGGGAGCTGTTTTTT; CDR3: CASSDWTNTGELFF
length: 17; J: TRBJ1-4; D: -; size: few; V: TRBV4-2; DNA: TGTGCCAGCAGCCCCCGGGGGGGGAGTTCAACTAATGAAAAACTGTTTTTT; CDR3: CASSPRGGSSTNEKLFF
length: 17; J: TRBJ2-2; D: TRBD2; size: -; V: TRBV7-6; DNA: TGTGCCAGCAGCTTAGCACCTAGCGGGGCGAACACCGGGGAGCTGTTTTTT; CDR3: CASSLAPSGANTGELFF
length: 13; J: TRBJ1-2; D: TRBD1; size: -; V: TRBV18; DNA: TGTGCCAGCTCACCGACAGGGGACTATGGCTACACCTTC; CDR3: CASSPTGDYGYTF
length: 17; J: TRBJ2-3; D: -; size: -; V: TRBV11-2; DNA: TGTGCCAGCAGCTTAAACGGGCCGGGCCTAGCCCTAGATACGCAGTATTTT; CDR3: CASSLNGPGLALDTQYF
length: 14; J: TRBJ1-2; D: -; size: -; V: TRBV7-2; DNA: TGTGCCAGCAGCTCAGCGTGGGTCAACTATGGCTACACCTTC; CDR3: CASSSAWVNYGYTF
length: 12; J: TRBJ1-5; D: -; size: -; V: TRBV28; DNA: TGTGCCAGCAGTTTAGTGGGGCAGCCCCAGCATTTT; CDR3: CASSLVGQPQHF
length: 16; J: TRBJ2-7; D: TRBD2; size: -; V: TRBV7-9; DNA: TGTGCCAGCAGCTTAGCTCTAGCGGGACTCACCTACGAGCAGTACTTC; CDR3: CASSLALAGLTYEQYF
length: 13; J: TRBJ1-2; D: -; size: -; V: TRBV9; DNA: TGTGCCAGCAGACGCCTGGGGAGCTATGGCTACACCTTC; CDR3: CASRRLGSYGYTF
length: 15; J: TRBJ1-3; D: TRBD1; size: -; V: TRBV6-5; DNA: TGTGCCAGCAGTTCCTCCAGACAGGGGAGAAACACCATATATTTT; CDR3: CASSSSRQGRNTIYF
length: 13; J: TRBJ1-1; D: -; size: -; V: TRBV7-2; DNA: TGTGCCAGCAGCTTCATGGGGGAGAGTGAAGCTTTCTTT; CDR3: CASSFMGESEAFF
length: 15; J: TRBJ2-7; D: -; size: -; V: TRBV5-1; DNA: TGCGCCAGCAGCGATAAAGGGTTCGAGCCTCGCGAGCAGTACTTC; CDR3: CASSDKGFEPREQYF
length: 13; J: TRBJ1-1; D: -; size: -; V: TRBV19; DNA: TGTGCCAGCGGCTCGAGTAACACCCTTGAAGCTTTCTTT; CDR3: CASGSSNTLEAFF